Following are 31 T cell receptor beta chains from one sample sequenced in a study of control samples from healthy donors and cancer patients. TCRdb's copy holds only in-frame clones and misses some; the assay was immunoSEQ multiplex PCR. The data show just under 65,000 clones, approximately 85% seen once. Sequenced input: blood. These receptors were collected from a man aged 35 to 55 in good health.

CDR3 sequence reads: CASRHVQGEGNTEAFF. For the CDR3, the DNA is TGTGCCAGCAGACACGTTCAGGGGGAGGGAAACACTGAAGCTTTCTTT. The gene calls are TRBV7-2 and TRBJ1-1, with 7 bases aligning to TRBD1. The CDR3 runs to 16 residues. V was pared by 6 bases and J by 2 bases, with 12 bases of the junction left unmatched. Germline V gene sequence: CDR1 SGHTA, CDR2 FQGNSA.

This rearrangement joins TRBV4-3 to TRBJ2-6; 12 bases agree with TRBD1. Germline CDR1 reads LGHNA; CDR2 reads YSLEER. V lost 4 bases, J lost 1 base, and 5 bases stayed unmatched. This CDR3 is built from 18 residues. DNA for the CDR3: TGCGCCAGCAGCCTCCAGGGACAGGGGGCTTCTGGGGCCAACGTCCTGACTTTC. It yields the protein CASSLQGQGASGANVLTF.

The chain is built from TRBV30 and TRBJ1-5, with a tentative D call TRBD1 (6 bases). The V gene's germline CDR1 is GTSNPN and CDR2 SVGIG (reference sequence). This CDR3 comprises 13 residues. V lost 1 base to trimming and J lost 6 bases, with 10 bases between them. The CDR3 protein is CAWSARGGQPQHF. CDR3 nucleotide sequence: TGTGCCTGGAGTGCAAGGGGGGGTCAGCCCCAGCATTTT.

This clone was seen once. The chain employs TRBV5-1 and TRBJ2-7, with 9 bases lining up with TRBD1. The V and J ends lost 0 bases and 7 bases, in that order; junction bases with no gene match: 8. The CDR3 spans 15 residues. Germline lookup yields CDR1 SGHRS and CDR2 YFSETQ. The CDR3 spells CASSLAGTGFEEQYF. CDR3 DNA: TGCGCCAGCAGCTTGGCCGGGACAGGGTTTGAGGAGCAGTACTTC. Full variable domain (remainder filled in from reference TRBV5-1 and TRBJ2-7): KAGVTQTPRYLIKTRGQQVTLSCSPISGHRSVSWYQQTPGQGLQFLFEYFSETQRNKGNFPGRFSGRQFSNSRSEMNVSTLELGDSALYLCASSLAGTGFEEQYFGPGTRLTVT.

This clone has a single count. The gene calls are TRBV6-5 and TRBJ1-1; no firm D call. The CDR3 is made up of 12 amino acids. Germline CDR1 reads MNHEY; CDR2 reads SVGAGI. V was cut by 9 bases and J by 4 bases, with 12 bases left in between. In nucleotides, the CDR3 is TGTGCCAGTACTACATGGGGCACTGAAGCTTTCTTT. The encoded protein is CASTTWGTEAFF.

V gene TRBV7-2 combines with J gene TRBJ2-1; D perhaps matches TRBD2 (5 bases). From germline, CDR1 is SGHTA and CDR2 FQGNSA. The V end was cut by 4 bases, the J end by 4 bases, with 14 bases between. CDR3 length equals 15 residues. As DNA, the CDR3 is TGTGCCAGCAGCTGGCTGGAGGTGGGATACAATGAGCAGTTCTTC. It specifies CASSWLEVGYNEQFF. Together with reference TRBV7-2 and TRBJ2-1, the CDR3 gives the full variable domain: GAGVSQSPSNKVTEKGKDVELRCDPISGHTALYWYRQSLGQGLEFLIYFQGNSAPDKSGLPSDRFSAERTGGSVSTLTIQRTQQEDSAVYLCASSWLEVGYNEQFFGPGTRLTVL.

The genes are TRBV4-3 and TRBJ1-1; unclear D gene. Looked up from germline, CDR1 is LGHNA and CDR2 is YSLEER. This CDR3 has 19 amino acids. V lost 0 bases and J lost 1, with 21 bases in between. CDR3 DNA: TGCGCCAGCAGCCAAGATGTACTAGGTGCCAACGTACGGAACACTGAAGCTTTCTTT. It is translated as CASSQDVLGANVRNTEAFF.

The V gene is TRBV4-1, the J gene TRBJ2-7; the D is unclear. This CDR3 comprises 16 residues. From germline, CDR1 is MGHRA and CDR2 YSYEKL. Trimming shortened V by 0 bases and J by 2 bases, and 14 bases separated the two germline ends. As DNA, the CDR3 is TGCGCCAGCAGCCAAGATAAGAACGCCCTAGCCTACGAGCAGTACTTC. Its protein is CASSQDKNALAYEQYF.

The rearrangement joins TRBV15 to TRBJ1-1; no reliable D call. The germline gives CDR1 LNHNV, CDR2 YYDKDF (reference sequence). The germline V and J ends were trimmed by 1 base and 1 base, with 10 bases remaining between them. This CDR3 is 15 amino acids long. CDR3 sequence (DNA): TGTGCCACCAGCAGAGGTACCATTCCGAACACTGAAGCTTTCTTT. This translates into CATSRGTIPNTEAFF.

The count of this clone is one. This chain uses TRBV3-1 (or the pseudogene TRBV3-2) with TRBJ2-5; 12 positions match TRBD2. Germline values: CDR1 LGHDT, CDR2 YNNKEL (reference sequence). The CDR3 is 16 residues long. The V segment lost 4 bases and the J segment 4 bases; nucleotides outside the gene matches: 7. The CDR3 region is CASSRAGLAGRETQYF. Here the CDR3 DNA reads TGTGCCAGCAGCCGGGCGGGACTAGCGGGTCGAGAGACCCAGTACTTC.

Only a few counts were recorded for this clone. The chain has TRBV14 and TRBJ2-7, with TRBD1 as a possible D gene (5 bases). Trimming removed 4 bases from V and 0 bases from J, with 19 bases in between. The CDR3 extends over 17 amino acids. Germline V CDR1 and CDR2: SGHDN, FVKESK. The CDR3 loop is CASSPTPGFSASYEQYF. The DNA for the CDR3 is TGTGCCAGCAGCCCGACTCCAGGGTTTTCTGCCTCCTACGAGCAGTACTTC.

The rearrangement joins TRBV7-9 to TRBJ2-3; the match to TRBD1 covers 9 bases. Germline V gives CDR1 SEHNR, CDR2 FQNEAQ (reference sequence). J gave up 4 bases and V 5 bases, and 1 base lay outside the gene matches. The CDR3 runs 13 residues. CDR3 nucleotide sequence: TGTGCCAGCAGCCGGGACAGGGCAGATACGCAGTATTTT. Translation gives CASSRDRADTQYF.

The genes are TRBV5-1 and TRBJ2-1; TRBD1 agrees at 8 bases. Germline CDR1 SGHRS, CDR2 YFSETQ. V was clipped by 0 bases and J by 8 bases; unmatched bases: 7. CDR3 size: 15 residues. CDR3 region: CASSLGGQGGHEQFF. CDR3 nucleotides: TGCGCCAGCAGCTTGGGTGGACAGGGAGGCCATGAGCAGTTCTTC.

This rearrangement joins TRBV6-5 to TRBJ1-1, with D hard to call. Germline lookup yields CDR1 MNHEY and CDR2 SVGAGI. This CDR3 spans 15 amino acids. The ends were cut back, 0 bases at V and 3 bases at J, with 11 bases in the middle. CDR3 residues: CASSYSSVRDTEAFF. In DNA form, the CDR3 reads TGTGCCAGCAGTTACTCATCAGTCCGTGACACTGAAGCTTTCTTT.

J is TRBJ1-4 and V is TRBV4-3; D may be TRBD1 (6 bases). The CDR3 is 16 residues long. Between the trimmed V and J ends, which lost 3 bases and 4 bases, there was a span of 15 bases. CDR1 LGHNA and CDR2 YSLEER come from the germline V gene. The CDR3 sequence is CASSQSFRTVNEKLFF. Written as DNA, the CDR3 is TGCGCCAGCAGCCAGTCCTTCCGGACAGTTAATGAAAAACTGTTTTTT.

This chain uses TRBV28 with TRBJ2-3; 13 positions match TRBD2. In germline, CDR1 is MDHEN, CDR2 SYDVKM. The trim removed 2 bases at V and 0 bases at J, leaving 5 bases unmatched. The CDR3 spans 18 residues. The chain's CDR3 is CASSLMGLAGTSTDTQYF. For the CDR3, the DNA is TGTGCCAGCAGTTTAATGGGACTAGCGGGAACTAGCACAGATACGCAGTATTTT.

This rearrangement joins TRBV30 to TRBJ2-5; 7 nucleotides line up with TRBD2. This CDR3 region has 13 residues. V dropped 2 bases and J dropped 5; count of bases not matched to a gene: 5. Germline V gene data show CDR1 as GTSNPN and CDR2 as SVGIG (reference sequence). CDR3 nucleotide sequence: TGTGCCTGGAGTCGGCTGCGGGGGGAGACCCAGTACTTC. Its translation: CAWSRLRGETQYF.

The chain has TRBV29-1 and TRBJ2-1; possibly TRBD2 for D (5 bases). CDR3 length equals 13 residues. CDR1 is SQVTM, CDR2 ANQGSEA, per germline. Between the trimmed V and J ends, which lost 4 bases and 1 base, there was a span of 8 bases. CDR3 region: CSVGLASYNEQFF. For the CDR3, the DNA is TGCAGCGTTGGGTTAGCGTCCTACAATGAGCAGTTCTTC.

J is TRBJ1-1 and V is TRBV20-1, with D unclear. V lost 5 bases and J lost 5, with 9 bases in between. The CDR3 consists of 11 residues. CDR1 DFQATT and CDR2 SNEGSKA come from the germline V gene (reference sequence). As DNA, the CDR3 is TGCAGTGCTCGGCGGAAGACTGAAGCTTTCTTT. It codes for CSARRKTEAFF.

The V gene is TRBV6-1, the J gene TRBJ2-1; 7 nucleotides match TRBD2. Germline lookup yields CDR1 MNHNS and CDR2 SASEGT. Trimming cost V 3 bases and J 4 bases; bases outside gene matches: 15. The CDR3 has 18 residues. CDR3 region: CASSDLTSARQFYNEQFF. The CDR3 DNA reads as TGTGCCAGCAGTGATCTAACTAGCGCCCGACAATTTTACAATGAGCAGTTCTTC.

The V and J genes are TRBV6-5 and TRBJ1-1; tentative D call: TRBD1 (5 bases). The CDR3 totals 12 residues. Germline V gene sequence: CDR1 MNHEY, CDR2 SVGAGI. V was trimmed by 0 bases and J by 11 bases, leaving 10 bases between them. CDR3 sequence reads: CASSYSGKGAFF. Here the CDR3 DNA reads TGTGCCAGCAGTTACTCAGGAAAGGGGGCTTTCTTT.

The rearrangement links TRBV9 to TRBJ2-3; 8 bases map to TRBD1. This CDR3 spans 13 amino acids. V lost 6 bases, J lost 5 bases, and 5 bases stayed unmatched. CDR1 is SGDLS and CDR2 is YYNGEE in the germline V gene. DNA for the CDR3: TGTGCCAGCAAGGCAGGGGGCGTAGATACGCAGTATTTT. The encoded protein is CASKAGGVDTQYF.

This clone was recorded a few times. This sequence joins TRBV3-1 (or the pseudogene TRBV3-2) and TRBJ1-5, with TRBD1 identical over 7 bases. This CDR3 has 13 residues. Germline CDR1 is LGHDT and CDR2 is YNNKEL (reference sequence). V trimming: 8 bases; J trimming: 2 bases; junction bases outside the gene matches: 3. CDR3 residues: CASSTGGNQPQHF. The CDR3 DNA sequence: TGTGCCAGCTCAACAGGGGGCAATCAGCCCCAGCATTTT.

The chain employs TRBV30 and TRBJ2-7; D uncertain. Trimming shortened V by 0 bases and J by 4 bases, and 10 bases separated the two germline ends. The CDR3 totals 13 residues. Germline CDR1 is GTSNPN and CDR2 is SVGIG (reference sequence). The CDR3 here is CAWSVRQKYEQYF. CDR3 bases: TGTGCCTGGAGTGTAAGGCAGAAATACGAGCAGTACTTC.

The genes are TRBV11-2 and TRBJ2-7; TRBD1 might be the D (5 bases). Trimming took 5 bases from V and 4 from J, leaving 18 bases between them. The CDR3 is 15 amino acids. CDR1 is SGHAT and CDR2 is FQNNGV in the germline V gene. The CDR3 here is CASSLNSGSTYEQYF. The CDR3 coding sequence is TGTGCCAGCAGCCTTAATTCAGGGTCTACTTACGAGCAGTACTTC.

The chain links TRBV11-1 to TRBJ2-3, with no clear D. Germline CDR1 reads SGHAT; CDR2 reads FQDESV (reference sequence). The V end lost 6 bases, the J end lost 0 bases, and 10 bases lay between the germline ends. The CDR3 is 14 amino acids. Here the CDR3 reads CASSIAPSTDTQYF. The CDR3, as DNA: TGTGCCAGCAGTATCGCCCCTAGCACAGATACGCAGTATTTT.

V and J are TRBV2 and TRBJ1-3; D remains unclear. The CDR3 runs to 14 residues. The ends were cut back, 8 bases at V and 5 bases at J, with 16 bases in the middle. Germline V gives CDR1 SNHLY, CDR2 FYNNEI. DNA of the CDR3: TGTGCCAGCGCTTCTCCGGGAGCCCGAAACACCATATATTTT. As protein: CASASPGARNTIYF.

The chain is built from TRBV14 and TRBJ2-5, with TRBD1 matching 7 bases. CDR1 is SGHDN, CDR2 FVKESK, per germline. V trimming: 3 bases; J trimming: 5 bases; junction bases outside the gene matches: 12. The CDR3 sequence is 16 residues long. CDR3 amino acids: CASSHLDRAVVETQYF. Here the CDR3 DNA reads TGTGCCAGCAGCCACCTAGACAGGGCTGTCGTCGAGACCCAGTACTTC.

A single count supports this clone. This chain uses TRBV19 with TRBJ2-7; D not resolved. Germline V gene data show CDR1 as LNHDA and CDR2 as SQIVND (reference sequence). V was clipped by 7 bases and J by 2 bases, with 21 bases between them. The CDR3 is 16 residues long. For the CDR3, the DNA is TGTGCCAGTACCCCTACGTCGACTTCAGCCCCCTACGAGCAGTACTTC. Protein: CASTPTSTSAPYEQYF.

This clone was picked up a small number of times. The chain has TRBV29-1 and TRBJ2-7, with a tentative D call TRBD1 (5 bases). The CDR3 sequence is 12 residues long. Germline V gene lookup returns CDR1 SQVTM and CDR2 ANQGSEA. With 2 bases removed from V and 4 bases from J, the gap between germline ends came to 9 bases. In DNA form, the CDR3 reads TGCAGCGTTGAACAGGGTGTTTACGAGCAGTACTTC. It encodes CSVEQGVYEQYF.

The rearrangement links TRBV10-3 to TRBJ2-7; either TRBD1 or TRBD2 may supply D (6 bases each). This CDR3 region has 15 residues. V lost 0 bases and J lost 3, with 12 bases in between. Germline V gene lookup returns CDR1 ENHRY and CDR2 SYGVKD. The CDR3: CAISESGGPYYEQYF. In nucleotides, the CDR3 is TGTGCCATCAGTGAGTCAGGGGGGCCTTACTACGAGCAGTACTTC.